The 7 T cell receptor beta chains reported below all come from one sample, sequenced in a study of T cell responses to AZD1222 COVID-19 vaccine. Method: immunoSEQ multiplex PCR; TCRdb's copy keeps in-frame clones and lacks some. Among fewer than 250,000 clones listed, roughly 91% were seen once. Sequenced material: peripheral blood, taken on day 0 of MenACWY control vaccination. The receptors here all came from an adult in good health.

V usage is TRBV2 and J usage is TRBJ1-1; D not certain. In germline, CDR1 is SNHLY, CDR2 FYNNEI. Trimming pared 6 bases from V and 0 bases from J, leaving 8 bases between. This CDR3 has 13 residues. The CDR3 is CASSQSLNTEAFF. The CDR3 nucleotides are TGTGCCAGCAGCCAGAGTTTGAACACTGAAGCTTTCTTT.

V is TRBV7-2 and J is TRBJ1-3; D not certain. With 2 bases removed from V and 4 bases from J, the gap between germline ends came to 9 bases. The CDR3 runs to 14 residues. CDR1 is SGHTA, CDR2 FQGNSA, per germline. The CDR3 sequence is CASSLWTGGNTIYF. CDR3 nucleotides: TGTGCCAGCAGCTTATGGACGGGGGGAAACACCATATATTTT.

The chain links TRBV12-3 or TRBV12-4 to TRBJ1-4; D uncertain. The CDR3 sequence is 13 residues long. Trimming stripped 3 bases from V and 8 bases from J, with 10 bases between. CDR3 amino acids: CASSLSQEEKLFF. CDR3 nucleotides: TGTGCCAGCAGTTTGAGCCAGGAGGAAAAACTGTTTTTT.

The chain couples TRBV3-1 (or the pseudogene TRBV3-2) to TRBJ2-1, with D perhaps assigned TRBD1 or TRBD2 (6 bases each). The CDR3 is 14 amino acids. V lost 2 bases to trimming and J lost 7 bases, with 12 bases between them. Germline-derived CDR1 and CDR2 are LGHDT and YNNKEL (reference sequence). CDR3 in DNA: TGTGCCAGCAGCCAAATCCGGGGGCGGAATGAGCAGTTCTTC. It encodes CASSQIRGRNEQFF.

The gene calls are TRBV9 and TRBJ1-3, with D perhaps matching TRBD1 (5 bases). The CDR3 has 16 amino acids. The ends were cut back, 0 bases at V and 0 bases at J, with 10 bases in the middle. CDR1 is SGDLS and CDR2 is YYNGEE in the germline V gene. The CDR3 sequence: CASSVGRALSGNTIYF. CDR3 DNA: TGTGCCAGCAGCGTAGGCAGGGCCCTCTCTGGAAACACCATATATTTT.

The chain carries TRBV10-1 and TRBJ1-5; 7 nucleotides align to TRBD1. The CDR3 contains 14 residues. The V gene's germline CDR1 is WNHNN and CDR2 SYGVQD (reference sequence). V trimming: 5 bases; J trimming: 4 bases; junction bases outside the gene matches: 5. In nucleotides, the CDR3 is TGCGCCAGCAGTCGTGGGACAGAGAATCAGCCCCAGCATTTT. It codes for CASSRGTENQPQHF.

The chain joins TRBV5-4 to TRBJ2-7; D is tentatively TRBD1 or TRBD2 (8 bases each). Germline V gene lookup returns CDR1 SGHNT and CDR2 YYREEE (reference sequence). This CDR3 spans 15 amino acids. V was clipped by 4 bases and J by 6 bases, with 20 bases between them. Here the CDR3 DNA reads TGTGCCAGCAGCCCGGGGGGGACAGGATCCACCGAGCAGTACTTC. This translates into CASSPGGTGSTEQYF.